This T cell receptor (beta chain) was documented in a study of blood T cells in healthy people across ages. Study results and caveats: Donor CMV infection status was unknown, possibly confounding age-related changes in expanded clonotypes.

Combining a sample-barcoded 5' primer with a J-beta primer mix, a second PCR ran for roughly 6 to 11 cycles. TCRdb analysed the 5' RACE reads with MiXCR anew, one entry per CDR3 protein. The repertoire holds roughly 720,000 distinct CDR3 sequences, with roughly 50% as singletons. Regarding this clonotype: Its antigen is unknown.

Germline V gene lookup returns CDR1 WNHNN and CDR2 SYGVQD (reference sequence). The CDR3 runs to 18 residues. The V and J ends lost 2 bases and 0 bases, in that order; junction bases with no gene match: 9. Per sample, at least 6 micrograms of total RNA were extracted. The origin of this receptor is a man older than 75 in good health. Sequencing used blood. This chain uses TRBV10-1 with TRBJ2-4, with TRBD2 matching over 8 bases. The CDR3 sequence: CASSESLTSGLAKNIQYF. CDR3 coding DNA: TGCGCCAGCAGTGAGAGCCTAACTAGCGGACTAGCCAAAAACATTCAGTACTTC.